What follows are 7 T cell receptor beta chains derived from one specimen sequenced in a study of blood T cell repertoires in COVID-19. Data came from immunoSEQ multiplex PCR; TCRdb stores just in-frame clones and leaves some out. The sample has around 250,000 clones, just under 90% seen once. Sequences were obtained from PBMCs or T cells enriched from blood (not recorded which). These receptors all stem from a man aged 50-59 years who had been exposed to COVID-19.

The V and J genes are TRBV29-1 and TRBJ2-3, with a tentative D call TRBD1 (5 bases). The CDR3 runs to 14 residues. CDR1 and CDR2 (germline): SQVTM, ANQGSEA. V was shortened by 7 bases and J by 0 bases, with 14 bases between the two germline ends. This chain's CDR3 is CSGIRVASTDTQYF. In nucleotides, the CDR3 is TGCAGCGGTATCAGGGTGGCCAGCACAGATACGCAGTATTTT.

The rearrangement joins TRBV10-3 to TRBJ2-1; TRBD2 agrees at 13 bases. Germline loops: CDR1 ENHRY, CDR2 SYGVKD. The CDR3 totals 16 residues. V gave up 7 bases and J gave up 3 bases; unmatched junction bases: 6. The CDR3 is CAIIPTSGGDYNEQFF. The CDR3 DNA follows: TGTGCCATCATTCCAACTAGCGGGGGGGACTACAATGAGCAGTTCTTC.

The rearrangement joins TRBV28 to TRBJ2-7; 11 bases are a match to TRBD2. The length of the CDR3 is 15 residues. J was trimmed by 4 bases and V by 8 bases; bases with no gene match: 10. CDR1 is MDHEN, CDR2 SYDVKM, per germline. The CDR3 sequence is CASAQLAGDSYEQYV. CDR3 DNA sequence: TGTGCCAGCGCCCAACTAGCGGGAGATTCTTACGAGCAGTACGTC.

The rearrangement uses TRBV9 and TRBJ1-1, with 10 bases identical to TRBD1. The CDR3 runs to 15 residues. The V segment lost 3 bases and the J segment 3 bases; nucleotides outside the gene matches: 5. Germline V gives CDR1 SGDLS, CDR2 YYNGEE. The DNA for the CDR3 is TGTGCCAGCAGCGGGGACAGGGGAAGGGACACTGAAGCTTTCTTT. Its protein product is CASSGDRGRDTEAFF.

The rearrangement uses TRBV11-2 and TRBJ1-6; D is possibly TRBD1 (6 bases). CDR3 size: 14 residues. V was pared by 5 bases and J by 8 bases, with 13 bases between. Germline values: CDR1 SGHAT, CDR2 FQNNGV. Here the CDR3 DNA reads TGTGCCAGCAGCCCCCGACAGGAGGATTCACCCCTCCACTTT. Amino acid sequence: CASSPRQEDSPLHF.

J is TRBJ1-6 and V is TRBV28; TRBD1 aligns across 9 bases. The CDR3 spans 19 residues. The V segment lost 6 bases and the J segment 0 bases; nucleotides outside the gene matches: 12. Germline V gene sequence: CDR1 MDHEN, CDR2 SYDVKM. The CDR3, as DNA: TGTGCCAGCAGCCGCTGGGGGACAGGGAAGGCCTCCTATAATTCACCCCTCCACTTT. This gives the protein CASSRWGTGKASYNSPLHF.

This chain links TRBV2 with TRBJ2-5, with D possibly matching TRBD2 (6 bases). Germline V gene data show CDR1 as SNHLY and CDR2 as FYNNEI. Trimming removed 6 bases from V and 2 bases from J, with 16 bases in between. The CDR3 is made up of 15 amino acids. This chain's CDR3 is CASRVGGALQETQYF. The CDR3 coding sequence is TGTGCCAGCAGGGTTGGCGGGGCGCTACAAGAGACCCAGTACTTC.